This T cell receptor beta chain was found in a study of cytomegalovirus exposure and HLA in healthy donors. Per the germline V gene, CDR1 is MGHDK and CDR2 is SYGVNS. V lost 8 bases to trimming and J lost 8 bases, with 21 bases between them. This CDR3 is built from 15 residues. Regarding the study as a whole: V- and J-gene trimming in TCR beta was tied to a missense DCLRE1C variant by an analysis performed later.

The PCR used 60 Vbeta and 13 Jbeta primers. Here immunoSEQ multiplex PCR was the method, and the copy in TCRdb shows in-frame clones only, minus some. Altogether 14,000 or so clones are present, around 58% being singletons, with the ten largest covering 17%. A few counts support this clone. The target antigen is unknown. This chain uses TRBV25-1 with TRBJ1-4; D perhaps matches TRBD1 (6 bases). This TCR was recovered from a woman aged 45-65 years in good health and CMV-seropositive. The sample comprised PBMCs. CDR3: CASGGRQAWGEKLFF. In DNA form, the CDR3 reads TGTGCCAGCGGGGGACGACAGGCCTGGGGAGAAAAACTGTTTTTT.